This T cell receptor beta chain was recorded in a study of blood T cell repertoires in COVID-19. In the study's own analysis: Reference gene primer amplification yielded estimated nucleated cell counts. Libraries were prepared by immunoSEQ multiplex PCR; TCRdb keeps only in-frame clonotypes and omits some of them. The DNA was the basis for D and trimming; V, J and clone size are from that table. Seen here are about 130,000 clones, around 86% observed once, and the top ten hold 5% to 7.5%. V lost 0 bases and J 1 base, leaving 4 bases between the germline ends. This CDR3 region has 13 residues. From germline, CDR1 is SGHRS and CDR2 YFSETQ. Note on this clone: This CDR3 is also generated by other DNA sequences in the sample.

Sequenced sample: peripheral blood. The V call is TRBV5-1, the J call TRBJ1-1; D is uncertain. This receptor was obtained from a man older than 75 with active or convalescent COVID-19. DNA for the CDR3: TGCGCCAGCAGCTTGGCGGGGAACACTGAAGCTTTCTTT. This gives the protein CASSLAGNTEAFF.